The T cell receptor beta chain described here comes from a study of blood T cell repertoires in COVID-19. The data were produced by immunoSEQ multiplex PCR, yet TCRdb's version contains in-frame clones alone and is incomplete. The sample yields about 50,000 clones, under 85% seen once. The clonotype originates from a man aged 35-49 years with acute or convalescent COVID-19. Material for sequencing was peripheral blood.

The CDR3 bases are TGTGCCAGCAGCATGAGGGAGTTCGAGCAGTTCTTC. Its protein is CASSMREFEQFF. V and J are TRBV7-9 and TRBJ2-1, with D perhaps matching TRBD2 (5 bases). In germline, CDR1 is SEHNR, CDR2 FQNEAQ (reference sequence). V lost 5 bases and J lost 10, with 12 bases in between. The CDR3 extends over 12 amino acids.